This paragraph covers one TCR beta chain sequence. There are 14 residues in the CDR3. CDR1 is WSHSY, CDR2 SAAADI, per germline. V lost 4 bases and J lost 0, with 10 bases in between. The data are from a study of blood T cell repertoires in COVID-19. The wider study: Specimens from acute and convalescent COVID-19 originated in the United States, Italy and Spain. T cells, B-cell-depleted T cells, or PBMCs supplied cDNA or gDNA.

As originally analysed: Reference gene primer amplification gave nucleated cell count estimates. Method: immunoSEQ multiplex PCR; TCRdb's copy keeps in-frame clones and lacks some. The V and J calls and the clone size are those of that table, but D and trimming were determined from the DNA. The sample has about 200,000 clones; around 80% are singletons. The receptor's source is a woman in her 70s with acute or convalescent COVID-19. Material: peripheral blood. The chain has TRBV10-2 and TRBJ2-7, with D possibly being TRBD2 (5 bases). The CDR3 nucleotides read TGCGCCAGCAGTGGCGTAGCGACCTCCTACGAGCAGTACGTC. Protein: CASSGVATSYEQYV.